This TCR beta chain was profiled in a study of T cell changes during pregnancy in multiple sclerosis (dated by TCRdb to 2018 to 2020). In the study overall: The study examined how the T cell repertoire changed over the course of pregnancy in women with multiple sclerosis.

The library was prepared using the immunoSEQ multiplex PCR assay. Imported from immuneACCESS, the table was reduced by TCRdb to in-frame sequences with V and J called. These copies leave out some clones; in studies compared against another copy, an unresolved V gene accounts for under half, and the cause of the remainder is not known. Recorded for this sample are about 77,000 clones; about 89% of them occurred a single time. The top ten hold under 2.5% of the sample. Trimming costs V 0 bases and J 7 bases, and their ends lie 10 bases apart. The germline V gene specifies SGHRS as CDR1 and YFSETQ as CDR2. The CDR3 spans 13 residues, from the cysteine through the phenylalanine. Of all the DNA, just the CDR3 is kept, 39 bases in frame from base 1. About this clone: The antigen this receptor binds is unknown. The record has no base qualities; no much larger clone is one base away.

The sample was peripheral blood, taken before pregnancy. The source is a female donor with multiple sclerosis, enrolled in a pregnancy study. The receptor chain draws on TRBV5-1 and TRBJ2-5, with TRBD1 perhaps the D gene, on 7 matching bases. The CDR3: CASSLAQGGTQYF. In nucleotide form, the sequence is TGCGCCAGCAGCTTGGCGCAGGGGGGGACCCAGTACTTC.